This section outlines one T cell receptor beta chain sequence together with its context. This entry belongs to a study of blood T cell repertoires in COVID-19. Turning to the study itself: Italy, Spain and the United States were the sources of the convalescent and acute COVID-19 samples. Sources were T cells, B-cell-depleted T cells, or PBMCs; the material itself was cDNA or gDNA.

The CDR3 consists of 14 residues. Germline V gene data show CDR1 as SGHKS and CDR2 as YYEKEE (reference sequence). Trimming removed 5 bases at V and 3 bases at J, with 15 bases between. Original data processing: Scientists estimated how many nucleated cells there were by amplifying reference gene primers. Clones were read by immunoSEQ multiplex PCR, and TCRdb kept only the in-frame ones, dropping some. That table furnishes V, J and clone size, whereas the DNA furnished D and trimming. The table shows approximately 200,000 clones, with about four fifths occurring only once. The chain employs TRBV5-5 and TRBJ2-7; D is perhaps TRBD2 (7 bases). The sequenced sample was peripheral blood. This receptor was taken from a woman aged 55-70 years with acute or convalescent COVID-19. CDR3 amino acids: CASSTGREYYEQYF. CDR3 DNA sequence: TGTGCCAGCAGTACAGGGAGGGAATACTACGAGCAGTACTTC.